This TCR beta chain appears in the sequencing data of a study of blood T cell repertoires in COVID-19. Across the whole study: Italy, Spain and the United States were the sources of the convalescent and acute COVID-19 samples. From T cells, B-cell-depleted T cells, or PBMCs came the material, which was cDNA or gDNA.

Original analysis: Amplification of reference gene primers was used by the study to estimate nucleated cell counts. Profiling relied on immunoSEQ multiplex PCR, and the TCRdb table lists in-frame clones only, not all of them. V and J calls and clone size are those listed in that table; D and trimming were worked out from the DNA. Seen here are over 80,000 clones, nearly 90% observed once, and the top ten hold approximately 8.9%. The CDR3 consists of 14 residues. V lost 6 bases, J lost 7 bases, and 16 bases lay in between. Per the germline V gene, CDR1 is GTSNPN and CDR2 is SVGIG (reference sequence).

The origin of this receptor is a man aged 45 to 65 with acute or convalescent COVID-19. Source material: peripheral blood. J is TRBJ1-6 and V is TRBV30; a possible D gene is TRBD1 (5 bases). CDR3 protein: CACREGSRNSPLHF. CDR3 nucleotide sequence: TGTGCCTGCAGGGAGGGCAGTCGAAATTCACCCCTCCACTTT.